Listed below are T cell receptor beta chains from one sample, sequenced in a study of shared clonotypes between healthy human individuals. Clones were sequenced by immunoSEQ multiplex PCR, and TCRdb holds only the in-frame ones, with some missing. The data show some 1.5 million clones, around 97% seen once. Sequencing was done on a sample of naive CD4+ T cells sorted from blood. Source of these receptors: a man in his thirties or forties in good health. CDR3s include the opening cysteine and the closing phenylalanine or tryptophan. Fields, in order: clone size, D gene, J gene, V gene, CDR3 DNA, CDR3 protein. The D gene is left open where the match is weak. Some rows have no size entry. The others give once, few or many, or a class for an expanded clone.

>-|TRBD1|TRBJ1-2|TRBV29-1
TGCAGCGTTGCTCGGTCGGCGCAGGGGGCCAGTGGCTACACCTTC
CSVARSAQGASGYTF
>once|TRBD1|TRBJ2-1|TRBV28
TGTGCCAGCAGCCTTATGCCTGGGACAGGGAATGTAGGTGAGCAGTTCTTC
CASSLMPGTGNVGEQFF
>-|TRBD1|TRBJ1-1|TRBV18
TGTGCCAGCTCACCTCGACAGGGTAACACTGAAGCTTTCTTT
CASSPRQGNTEAFF
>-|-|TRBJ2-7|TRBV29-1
TGCAGCGTAAAGACATGGCTAGACCTCACCTACGAGCAGTACTTC
CSVKTWLDLTYEQYF
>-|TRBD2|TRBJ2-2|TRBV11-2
TGTGCCAGCAGCTCAGCGGGGGGAGGAGGCACCGGGGAGCTGTTTTTT
CASSSAGGGGTGELFF
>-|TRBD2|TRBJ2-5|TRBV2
TGTGCCAGCGGGTCGTTAGCGGGAGAAGAGACCCAGTACTTC
CASGSLAGEETQYF
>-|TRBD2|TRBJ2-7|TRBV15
TGTGCCACCAGCCTAGCGGGGTTCTACGAGCAGTACTTC
CATSLAGFYEQYF
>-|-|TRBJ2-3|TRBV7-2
TGTGCCAGCAGCTTAGTCGGTTCAGGGTTCACAGATACGCAGTATTTT
CASSLVGSGFTDTQYF
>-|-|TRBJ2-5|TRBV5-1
TGCGCCAGCAGCTTGGCAGGTACCCCAGAGACCCAGTACTTC
CASSLAGTPETQYF
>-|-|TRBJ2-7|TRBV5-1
TGCGCCAGCAGCTCTTTGACAGTGTTGTTAGCCGGCGAGCAGTACTTC
CASSSLTVLLAGEQYF
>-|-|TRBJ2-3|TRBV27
TGTGCCAGCAGTTTCCGGCGGAATGGGGGGACCAATAATACGCAGTATTTT
CASSFRRNGGTNNTQYF
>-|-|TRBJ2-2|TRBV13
TGTGCCAGCAGCATATCGGATAGTAGCGGGGAGCTGTTTTTT
CASSISDSSGELFF
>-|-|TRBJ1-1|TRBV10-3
TGTGCCATCAGTCTGAAGACGGGGAACACTGAAGCTTTCTTT
CAISLKTGNTEAFF
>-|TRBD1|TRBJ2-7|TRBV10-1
TGCGCCAGCAGTGATCCGACAGGGAACTACGAGCAGTACTTC
CASSDPTGNYEQYF
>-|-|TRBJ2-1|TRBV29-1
TGCAGCGTTGTTCGGGGCGCGGGATACAATGAGCAGTTCTTC
CSVVRGAGYNEQFF
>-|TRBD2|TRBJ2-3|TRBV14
TGTGCCAGCAGCCAAGTCCTCCTAGCGGGACCTCCCACAGATACGCAGTATTTT
CASSQVLLAGPPTDTQYF